One sample yielded the 31 T cell receptor beta chains listed below, sequenced in a study of blood T cell repertoires in COVID-19. Repertoires were generated with immunoSEQ multiplex PCR, while TCRdb's copy carries only in-frame clones and drops some. This table holds 200,000 or so clones, about four fifths found once. Input material: PBMCs or T cells enriched from blood (not recorded which). The receptors derive from a woman aged 40 to 50 with acute COVID-19.

This chain links TRBV28 with TRBJ2-4; TRBD1 matches at 12 bases. Trimming removed 2 bases from V and 1 base from J; junction bases left unmatched: 6. Germline lookup yields CDR1 MDHEN and CDR2 SYDVKM. This CDR3 has 18 amino acids. The CDR3 here is CASSLNPGQGAAKNIQYF. DNA for the CDR3: TGTGCCAGCAGTTTAAATCCGGGACAGGGGGCGGCCAAAAACATTCAGTACTTC.

The J gene is TRBJ1-1, the V gene TRBV29-1; a possible D gene is TRBD1 (5 bases). This CDR3 contains 14 residues. V lost 5 bases, J lost 4 bases, and 17 bases lay in between. From germline, CDR1 is SQVTM and CDR2 ANQGSEA. CDR3 sequence (DNA): TGCAGCGTTTGGGCAGGGCTCGGGGGCACTGAAGCTTTCTTT. Translating gives CSVWAGLGGTEAFF.

The CDR3 sequence is CASSSRAGGYEQYF. CDR3 bases: TGTGCCAGCAGCTCAAGGGCAGGGGGGTACGAGCAGTACTTC. V is TRBV7-2 and J is TRBJ2-7, with D tentatively TRBD1 (7 bases). The CDR3 is made up of 14 amino acids. The V end lost 4 bases, the J end lost 4 bases, and 14 bases lay between the germline ends. Germline V gives CDR1 SGHTA, CDR2 FQGNSA.

The chain couples TRBV9 to TRBJ2-3; tentatively, D is TRBD2 (5 bases). This CDR3 region has 14 residues. The V gene's germline CDR1 is SGDLS and CDR2 YYNGEE. Trimming took 0 bases from V and 4 from J, leaving 9 bases between them. CDR3 DNA sequence: TGTGCCAGCAGCGTAGGGGAGTTCTCAGATACGCAGTATTTT. Amino acids: CASSVGEFSDTQYF.

The V gene is TRBV4-2, the J gene TRBJ2-1, with TRBD2 matching 7 bases. Germline-derived CDR1 and CDR2 are LGHNA and YNFKEQ. V shed 0 bases and J 7 bases; nucleotides not matched to a gene: 12. This CDR3 has 17 amino acids. The CDR3 sequence: CASSQDQTGGVRNEQFF. The DNA for the CDR3 is TGTGCCAGCAGCCAAGATCAGACGGGAGGCGTTAGGAATGAGCAGTTCTTC.

This clone was recorded a few times. The same CDR3 arises from other DNA sequences in this sample as well. The V gene is TRBV5-1, the J gene TRBJ2-7, with a weak D call TRBD1 (6 bases). The length of the CDR3 is 15 residues. Germline CDR1 reads SGHRS; CDR2 reads YFSETQ. Trimming left V 2 bases short and J 0 bases short, with 12 bases between. CDR3 sequence (DNA): TGCGCCAGCAGCTTCTTAACAGGGAGCTCCTACGAGCAGTACTTC. Translating gives CASSFLTGSSYEQYF.

The chain links TRBV5-5 to TRBJ2-2; 7 bases map to TRBD2. The CDR3 runs to 16 residues. In germline, CDR1 is SGHKS, CDR2 YYEKEE (reference sequence). V shed 4 bases, J shed 0 bases, and the junction held 6 bases outside the gene matches. The CDR3 region has the DNA TGTGCCAGCAGCCGTGTCGGGAGGACGAACACCGGGGAGCTGTTTTTT. Encoded protein: CASSRVGRTNTGELFF.

V and J are TRBV14 and TRBJ2-1, with TRBD1 as a possible D gene (6 bases). The V gene's germline CDR1 is SGHDN and CDR2 FVKESK. This CDR3 spans 15 amino acids. The V gene lost 4 bases and the J gene lost 7 bases, with 17 bases spanning the gap. In DNA, the CDR3 is TGTGCCAGCAGCCCACAGGGTGGTATTGGGAATGAGCAGTTCTTC. Amino acid sequence: CASSPQGGIGNEQFF. Variable domain in full (rest from reference TRBV14 and TRBJ2-1): EAGVTQFPSHSVIEKGQTVTLRCDPISGHDNLYWYRRVMGKEIKFLLHFVKESKQDESGMPNNRFLAERTGGTYSTLKVQPAELEDSGVYFCASSPQGGIGNEQFFGPGTRLTVL.

The V gene is TRBV28, the J gene TRBJ1-1; D may be TRBD1 (6 bases). The CDR3 contains 13 residues. The germline V gene has CDR1 MDHEN and CDR2 SYDVKM. Trimming stripped 5 bases from V and 11 bases from J, with 18 bases between. The CDR3 DNA is TGTGCCAGCAGTCCAATGACAGGAGGAGACGCTTTCTTT. This translates into CASSPMTGGDAFF.

This chain links TRBV28 with TRBJ1-1; D not resolved. The CDR3 loop spans 15 amino acids. V lost 2 bases and J lost 5, with 15 bases in between. In germline, CDR1 is MDHEN, CDR2 SYDVKM. The CDR3 coding sequence is TGTGCCAGCAGTTTAAGGGCCGCGGGGTGGACTGAAGCTTTCTTT. It codes for CASSLRAAGWTEAFF.

This clone was seen only a few times. J is TRBJ1-2 and V is TRBV25-1; TRBD1 might be the D (6 bases). Germline V CDR1 and CDR2: MGHDK, SYGVNS. The CDR3 covers 15 residues. V lost 4 bases and J lost 7, with 19 bases in between. The CDR3 coding sequence is TGTGCCAGCAGTGTGGGGAGCGGGGGGGCGTTTGGCTACACCTTC. Its translation: CASSVGSGGAFGYTF.

Only one count was recorded for this clone. J is TRBJ2-2 and V is TRBV27; perhaps TRBD1 as D (6 bases). CDR1 and CDR2 from the germline V gene are MNHEY and SMNVEV (reference sequence). This CDR3 has 16 amino acids. Trimming removed 3 bases at V and 0 bases at J, with 11 bases between. CDR3 loop: CASSFRRTANTGELFF. Here the CDR3 DNA reads TGTGCCAGCAGTTTTAGACGGACAGCGAACACCGGGGAGCTGTTTTTT.

V is TRBV5-8 and J is TRBJ1-1; TRBD1 might be the D (5 bases). Germline CDR1 reads SGHTS; CDR2 reads YDEGEE. V was trimmed by 0 bases and J by 3 bases, leaving 12 bases between them. CDR3 length equals 15 residues. The CDR3 region is CASSLAAGGDTEAFF. CDR3 DNA: TGTGCCAGCAGCTTGGCGGCCGGGGGAGACACTGAAGCTTTCTTT.

V is TRBV6-5 and J is TRBJ2-3; D is ambiguous. This CDR3 comprises 15 residues. The V gene's germline CDR1 is MNHEY and CDR2 SVGAGI. Trimming cost V 5 bases and J 0 bases, with 12 bases left between them. CDR3 loop: CASSQRRSSTDTQYF. In nucleotides, the CDR3 is TGTGCCAGCAGTCAGAGGCGGAGTAGCACAGATACGCAGTATTTT.

In DNA, the CDR3 is TGTGCCAGCAGCGACCCATCCCTTCGGGGACAAACTAATGAAAAACTGTTTTTT. Protein sequence: CASSDPSLRGQTNEKLFF. The chain joins TRBV6-2 or TRBV6-3 to TRBJ1-4; maybe TRBD1 (6 bases). Looked up from germline, CDR1 is MNHEY and CDR2 is SVGEGT. The CDR3 runs 18 residues. The ends were cut back, 6 bases at V and 1 base at J, with 21 bases in the middle.

V is TRBV18 and J is TRBJ1-3; D not certain. This CDR3 has 15 amino acids. Germline assignment: CDR1 KGHSH and CDR2 LQKENI. V was trimmed by 2 bases and J by 4 bases, leaving 12 bases between them. The DNA of the CDR3 is TGTGCCAGCTCACCATCAGATACCACGGGAAACACCATATATTTT. Its translation: CASSPSDTTGNTIYF.

The J gene is TRBJ1-1, the V gene TRBV5-1, with TRBD1 identical over 10 bases. Trimming removed 4 bases from V and 1 base from J; junction bases left unmatched: 13. Germline loops: CDR1 SGHRS, CDR2 YFSETQ. The CDR3 totals 18 residues. In DNA, the CDR3 is TGCGCCAGCAGCGCAAGAAGTGGGACAGGGGACTCGAACACTGAAGCTTTCTTT. It is translated as CASSARSGTGDSNTEAFF.

The V and J genes are TRBV18 and TRBJ2-1; perhaps TRBD2 as D (6 bases). The germline V gene encodes CDR1 KGHSH and CDR2 LQKENI. The CDR3 spans 13 residues. V was pared by 2 bases and J by 9 bases, with 11 bases between. DNA of the CDR3: TGTGCCAGCTCACCAGGGGGGATCGGTGAGCAGTTCTTC. It translates to CASSPGGIGEQFF.

This CDR3 is CASSESRGGEQYF. CDR3 sequence (DNA): TGTGCCAGCAGTGAATCTCGGGGGGGCGAGCAGTACTTC. This rearrangement joins TRBV2 to TRBJ2-7, with 8 bases identical to TRBD2. Unmatched junction bases numbered 3, after V lost 2 bases and J lost 6 bases. The germline V gene has CDR1 SNHLY and CDR2 FYNNEI. CDR3 length: 13 amino acids.

The chain recombines TRBV2 with TRBJ2-5; TRBD1 agrees at 9 bases. The ends lost 4 bases at V and 1 base at J; junction bases unmatched: 7. The germline gives CDR1 SNHLY, CDR2 FYNNEI. CDR3 length equals 16 residues. CDR3 nucleotide sequence: TGTGCCAGCAGTGTAACAACGGGACAGGGCCAAGAGACCCAGTACTTC. Translation gives CASSVTTGQGQETQYF. Looking up the rest from reference TRBV2 and TRBJ2-5 gives the full variable domain: EPEVTQTPSHQVTQMGQEVILRCVPISNHLYFYWYRQILGQKVEFLVSFYNNEISEKSEIFDDQFSVERPDGSNFTLKIRSTKLEDSAMYFCASSVTTGQGQETQYFGPGTRLLVL.

The CDR3 sequence: CASSHFGSLRGGRGAYNSPLHF. The CDR3 DNA reads as TGCGCCAGCAGCCATTTCGGAAGCCTGCGGGGAGGGAGAGGCGCCTATAATTCACCCCTCCACTTT. The chain uses TRBV4-1 and TRBJ1-6, with unresolved D. V lost 3 bases and J 2 bases, leaving 29 bases between the germline ends. The CDR3 is 22 amino acids. The germline gives CDR1 MGHRA, CDR2 YSYEKL.

The chain uses TRBV27 and TRBJ1-2; unclear D gene. V gave up 3 bases and J gave up 5 bases, with 10 bases separating them. The CDR3 covers 13 residues. Germline V gives CDR1 MNHEY, CDR2 SMNVEV (reference sequence). The CDR3 DNA reads TGTGCCAGCAGTTTCGGCAGGCGTTATGGCTACACCTTC. Protein sequence: CASSFGRRYGYTF.

The chain combines TRBV19 with TRBJ1-2; D call uncertain. Trimming pared 8 bases from V and 3 bases from J, leaving 13 bases between. CDR3 size: 13 residues. CDR1 LNHDA and CDR2 SQIVND come from the germline V gene (reference sequence). Written as DNA, the CDR3 is TGTGCCAGTGGAGGCGGGTCTGACTATGGCTACACCTTC. It encodes CASGGGSDYGYTF.

The chain joins TRBV27 to TRBJ1-1; D ambiguous. V was trimmed by 3 bases and J by 0 bases, leaving 8 bases between them. Per germline, CDR1 MNHEY and CDR2 SMNVEV (reference sequence). The CDR3 totals 14 residues. In DNA, the CDR3 is TGTGCCAGCAGTTTTGAGGGCTTGAACACTGAAGCTTTCTTT. This gives the protein CASSFEGLNTEAFF.

The CDR3 DNA reads TGTGCCAGCACCTCCAGCTACAATGAGCAGTTCTTC. Protein product: CASTSSYNEQFF. V and J are TRBV27 and TRBJ2-1; D unclear. The germline CDR1 and CDR2 sequences are MNHEY and SMNVEV (reference sequence). There are 12 residues in the CDR3. V lost 7 bases to trimming and J lost 3 bases, with 7 bases between them.

This clone was detected once. The chain uses TRBV5-4 and TRBJ1-6; D is ambiguous. Trimming pared 4 bases from V and 5 bases from J, leaving 10 bases between. The CDR3 is 14 amino acids. Germline CDR1 is SGHNT and CDR2 is YYREEE (reference sequence). The DNA of the CDR3 is TGTGCCAGCAGCACGGGGTGGGATAATTCACCCCTCCACTTT. As protein: CASSTGWDNSPLHF.

The chain combines TRBV5-1 with TRBJ2-1; D remains ambiguous. Germline loops: CDR1 SGHRS, CDR2 YFSETQ. Trimming shortened V by 2 bases and J by 5 bases, and 20 bases separated the two germline ends. There are 17 residues in the CDR3. The CDR3: CASSFSNGKVADNEQFF. CDR3 coding DNA: TGCGCCAGCAGCTTTTCAAACGGTAAGGTGGCGGACAATGAGCAGTTCTTC.

In the case of this clone: The same CDR3 can be traced to other DNA sequences in this sample. The chain links TRBV9 to TRBJ1-5, with TRBD1 identical over 8 bases. This CDR3 contains 16 residues. Germline trimming cut 0 bases from V and 1 base from J; bases unmatched to any gene: 3. Germline V gene sequence: CDR1 SGDLS, CDR2 YYNGEE. CDR3 in DNA: TGTGCCAGCAGCGTAGGAGGGGACAGGAGCAATCAGCCCCAGCATTTT. Protein sequence: CASSVGGDRSNQPQHF.

Here the CDR3 reads CASSSPKTGNYGYTF. CDR3 bases: TGTGCCAGCAGCTCTCCTAAGACAGGCAACTATGGCTACACCTTC. J is TRBJ1-2 and V is TRBV6-5, with D perhaps TRBD1 (6 bases). Trimming removed 6 bases from V and 2 bases from J, with 16 bases in between. CDR3 length: 15 amino acids. The germline V gene has CDR1 MNHEY and CDR2 SVGAGI.

This chain uses TRBV7-3 with TRBJ2-1, with D perhaps matching TRBD2 (5 bases). Trimming pared 5 bases from V and 8 bases from J, leaving 13 bases between. CDR1 is SGHTA and CDR2 is FQGTGA in the germline V gene. This CDR3 has 13 residues. The CDR3 DNA follows: TGTGCCAGCAGCACTGGTACTAGTCATGAGCAGTTCTTC. This codes for CASSTGTSHEQFF.

The J gene is TRBJ2-6, the V gene TRBV7-9; a weak D match, TRBD1 (5 bases). V gave up 0 bases and J gave up 2 bases, with 8 bases separating them. The length of the CDR3 is 16 residues. Germline CDR1 reads SEHNR; CDR2 reads FQNEAQ (reference sequence). The CDR3 sequence is CASSLAAGTGANVLTF. The CDR3 region has the DNA TGTGCCAGCAGCTTAGCTGCAGGGACTGGGGCCAACGTCCTGACTTTC. The whole variable domain, remainder taken from reference TRBV7-9 and TRBJ2-6, is DTGVSQNPRHKITKRGQNVTFRCDPISEHNRLYWYRQTLGQGPEFLTYFQNEAQLEKSRLLSDRFSAERPKGSFSTLEIQRTEQGDSAMYLCASSLAAGTGANVLTFGAGSRLTVL.